The 29 T cell receptor beta chains listed next were all sequenced from one sample in a study of CD8 T cells in Susac syndrome. Random hexamers were used to reverse transcribe roughly 0.5 to 1 ug of RNA. TCRdb itself ran the immunoSEQ multiplex PCR reads through MiXCR, one entry per CDR3 protein. In the table there are about 200,000 distinct CDR3 sequences, 90% to 95% of which are singletons. The sample was CD4+ T cells from PBMCs. These receptor sequences come from a human donor with Susac syndrome.

The gene calls are TRBV29-1 and TRBJ2-1; D remains unclear. Trimming removed 7 bases at V and 0 bases at J, with 10 bases between. This CDR3 has 13 residues. CDR1 and CDR2 from the germline V gene are SQVTM and ANQGSEA. CDR3 nucleotides: TGCAGCGGAGTTTGGGGCTCCTACAATGAGCAGTTCTTC. This codes for CSGVWGSYNEQFF.

This rearrangement joins TRBV20-1 to TRBJ2-1; D not resolved. This CDR3 is built from 12 residues. The V gene lost 8 bases and the J gene lost 5 bases, with 13 bases spanning the gap. Germline V gives CDR1 DFQATT, CDR2 SNEGSKA (reference sequence). In DNA, the CDR3 is TGCAGTTTCGCAGGACCCAACAATGAGCAGTTCTTC. Translation: CSFAGPNNEQFF.

V gene TRBV12-3 or TRBV12-4 combines with J gene TRBJ2-7; no reliable D call. This CDR3 is 12 amino acids long. V lost 6 bases and J lost 3, with 9 bases in between. CDR3 sequence (DNA): TGTGCCAGCAGCGGACGGAACTACGAGCAGTACTTC. Translated, it gives CASSGRNYEQYF.

V is TRBV5-1 and J is TRBJ2-2; D gene ambiguous. V was trimmed by 4 bases and J by 6 bases, leaving 19 bases between them. The CDR3 has 16 amino acids. Per germline, CDR1 SGHRS and CDR2 YFSETQ. The DNA of the CDR3 is TGCGCCAGCAGCCCCGGTTCCCACATGACGGCCGGGGAGCTGTTTTTT. It encodes CASSPGSHMTAGELFF.

The chain has TRBV29-1 and TRBJ2-3, with 11 bases matching TRBD2. The CDR3 is made up of 13 amino acids. Germline-derived CDR1 and CDR2 are SQVTM and ANQGSEA. CDR3 coding DNA: TGCAGTGGACTAGCGGGCCCTATGGATACGCAGTATTTT. It yields the protein CSGLAGPMDTQYF.

J is TRBJ2-5 and V is TRBV2; 8 bases line up with TRBD2. The V gene end was trimmed by 5 bases and the J gene end by 3 bases; junction bases not matched to a gene: 11. This CDR3 contains 16 residues. Germline assignment: CDR1 SNHLY and CDR2 FYNNEI. The chain's CDR3 is CASSPGSGTYEETQYF. CDR3 coding DNA: TGTGCCAGCAGTCCTGGTAGCGGGACCTACGAAGAGACCCAGTACTTC.

This sequence joins TRBV11-2 and TRBJ2-3, with 12 bases aligning to TRBD2. The germline V gene encodes CDR1 SGHAT and CDR2 FQNNGV. The junction had 9 bases not matched to a gene; V was cut back by 5 bases and J by 3 bases. The CDR3 sequence is 17 residues long. The CDR3 reads CASSRLAGEEGTDTQYF. In DNA, the CDR3 is TGTGCCAGCAGCCGACTAGCGGGAGAGGAAGGGACAGATACGCAGTATTTT.

The chain links TRBV24-1 to TRBJ2-1; D may correspond to TRBD1 or TRBD2 (5 bases each). Per the germline V gene, CDR1 is KGHDR and CDR2 is SFDVKD. CDR3 size: 13 residues. The germline V and J ends were trimmed by 2 bases and 8 bases, with 9 bases remaining between them. The CDR3 loop reads CATSDSLGDEQFF. CDR3 coding DNA: TGTGCCACCAGTGATTCCCTGGGGGATGAGCAGTTCTTC.

J is TRBJ2-7 and V is TRBV6-2 or TRBV6-3, with a weak D call TRBD1 (6 bases). Germline V gives CDR1 MNHEY, CDR2 SVGEGT. There are 16 residues in the CDR3. Trimming pared 2 bases from V and 5 bases from J, leaving 19 bases between. CDR3 sequence reads: CASSYGAQGSFHEQYF. The CDR3 nucleotides are TGTGCCAGCAGTTACGGGGCGCAGGGGAGTTTCCACGAGCAGTACTTC.

The genes are TRBV12-3 or TRBV12-4 and TRBJ1-3; no reliable D call. This CDR3 region has 14 residues. V was shortened by 5 bases and J by 1 base, with 9 bases between the two germline ends. This chain's CDR3 is CASSPGISGNTIYF. CDR3 in DNA: TGTGCCAGCAGTCCCGGGATTTCTGGAAACACCATATATTTT.

V gene TRBV2 combines with J gene TRBJ1-1; D call uncertain. Germline lookup yields CDR1 SNHLY and CDR2 FYNNEI. Trimming removed 4 bases at V and 2 bases at J, with 8 bases between. The CDR3 consists of 13 residues. The CDR3 DNA sequence: TGTGCCAGCAGTGTGCAGGCTAACACTGAAGCTTTCTTT. The encoded protein is CASSVQANTEAFF. Together with reference TRBV2 and TRBJ1-1, the CDR3 gives the full variable domain: EPEVTQTPSHQVTQMGQEVILRCVPISNHLYFYWYRQILGQKVEFLVSFYNNEISEKSEIFDDQFSVERPDGSNFTLKIRSTKLEDSAMYFCASSVQANTEAFFGQGTRLTVV.

The chain has TRBV7-9 and TRBJ2-1; 8 positions agree with TRBD2. The germline gives CDR1 SEHNR, CDR2 FQNEAQ (reference sequence). This CDR3 contains 16 residues. The ends lost 6 bases at V and 4 bases at J; junction bases unmatched: 11. CDR3 amino acids: CASSLISGRLYNEQFF. CDR3 coding DNA: TGTGCCAGCAGTTTGATCAGCGGGAGATTGTACAATGAGCAGTTCTTC.

The chain carries TRBV9 and TRBJ1-1; no clear D. This CDR3 is 14 amino acids long. CDR1 SGDLS and CDR2 YYNGEE come from the germline V gene. Trimming removed 4 bases at V and 1 base at J, with 11 bases between. The CDR3 is CASSRRVENTEAFF. The CDR3 DNA reads TGTGCCAGCAGCAGAAGGGTTGAGAACACTGAAGCTTTCTTT.

J is TRBJ2-3 and V is TRBV20-1, with D tentatively TRBD2 (5 bases). Germline V gives CDR1 DFQATT, CDR2 SNEGSKA (reference sequence). V was shortened by 5 bases and J by 10 bases, with 19 bases between the two germline ends. This CDR3 is built from 13 residues. The DNA of the CDR3 is TGCAGTGCTCGGTCGTTTGGAGGCCCCTCGCAGTATTTT. Translated, it gives CSARSFGGPSQYF.

V gene TRBV28 combines with J gene TRBJ1-3; the D gene is possibly TRBD1 (5 bases). Germline CDR1 reads MDHEN; CDR2 reads SYDVKM. The CDR3 extends over 14 amino acids. Trimming took 8 bases from V and 1 from J, leaving 12 bases between them. CDR3 sequence: CASFRGRSGNTIYF. DNA of the CDR3: TGTGCCAGCTTTAGGGGACGTTCTGGAAACACCATATATTTT. The full variable domain, completed using reference TRBV28 and TRBJ1-3, is DVKVTQSSRYLVKRTGEKVFLECVQDMDHENMFWYRQDPGLGLRLIYFSYDVKMKEKGDIPEGYSVSREKKERFSLILESASTNQTSMYLCASFRGRSGNTIYFGEGSWLTVV.

V and J are TRBV20-1 and TRBJ2-1, with TRBD2 identical over 9 bases. J was trimmed by 5 bases and V by 5 bases; bases with no gene match: 7. The CDR3 is 14 residues long. The germline V gene has CDR1 DFQATT and CDR2 SNEGSKA (reference sequence). The DNA of the CDR3 is TGCAGTGCTTTTAGCGGGGGTAAAGACAATGAGCAGTTCTTC. It translates to CSAFSGGKDNEQFF.

The genes are TRBV2 and TRBJ1-2; TRBD1 matches at 7 bases. V was clipped by 10 bases and J by 2 bases; unmatched bases: 7. The CDR3 length is 13 residues. Germline CDR1 is SNHLY and CDR2 is FYNNEI. CDR3 amino acids: CATDRASNYGYTF. DNA for the CDR3: TGTGCCACCGACAGGGCCTCCAACTATGGCTACACCTTC.

The chain carries TRBV19 and TRBJ2-1; 7 bases fit TRBD1. V lost 3 bases to trimming and J lost 7 bases; unmatched junction nucleotides: 18. The CDR3 consists of 18 residues. Germline V gives CDR1 LNHDA, CDR2 SQIVND (reference sequence). The CDR3 DNA sequence: TGTGCCAGTAGTATCGGGCCGGGACAGACTCACCGAGGGAATGAGCAGTTCTTC. It codes for CASSIGPGQTHRGNEQFF.

The chain carries TRBV7-3 and TRBJ2-1, with TRBD2 matching over 7 bases. The length of the CDR3 is 16 residues. V lost 2 bases to trimming and J lost 4 bases; unmatched junction nucleotides: 8. Germline values: CDR1 SGHTA, CDR2 FQGTGA. This CDR3 reads CASSLLRLAEYNEQFF. For the CDR3, the DNA is TGTGCCAGCAGCTTATTAAGGCTAGCGGAATACAATGAGCAGTTCTTC.

The CDR3 bases are TGTGCCATCAGTGAGAGCGGGACAGGATCTAACTATGGCTACACCTTC. Its translation is CAISESGTGSNYGYTF. V usage is TRBV10-3 and J usage is TRBJ1-2; TRBD1 matches 8 bases. Germline V gene lookup returns CDR1 ENHRY and CDR2 SYGVKD. The CDR3 sequence is 16 residues long. Germline trimming cut 2 bases from V and 0 bases from J; bases unmatched to any gene: 5.

The chain is built from TRBV3-1 and TRBJ2-7; 7 bases are a match to TRBD2. This CDR3 has 15 amino acids. CDR1 and CDR2 from the germline V gene are LGHDT and YNNKEL (reference sequence). V gave up 4 bases and J gave up 2 bases; unmatched junction bases: 8. Here the CDR3 reads CASSLGLVGTYEQYF. The CDR3 bases are TGTGCCAGCAGCCTTGGACTAGTAGGGACCTACGAGCAGTACTTC.

The CDR3 is CASSVRGSRDQPQHF. In DNA form, the CDR3 reads TGTGCCAGCAGTGTCAGGGGAAGTCGAGATCAGCCCCAGCATTTT. V and J are TRBV2 and TRBJ1-5; D may be TRBD1 (6 bases). In germline, CDR1 is SNHLY, CDR2 FYNNEI. V was clipped by 4 bases and J by 5 bases, with 15 bases between them. The CDR3 is 15 residues long.

The CDR3 region has the DNA TGTGCCAGCAGCGTCGACAGTCGAAGGAATGAAAAACTGTTTTTT. Its translation: CASSVDSRRNEKLFF. This chain uses TRBV3-1 with TRBJ1-4; the D gene is possibly TRBD1 (5 bases). Trimming removed 5 bases from V and 5 bases from J, with 15 bases in between. The length of the CDR3 is 15 residues. The germline V gene encodes CDR1 LGHDT and CDR2 YNNKEL (reference sequence).

The rearrangement uses TRBV11-3 and TRBJ2-7; D is possibly TRBD2 (6 bases). Trimming removed 5 bases from V and 5 bases from J, with 16 bases in between. This CDR3 contains 14 residues. CDR1 is SGHNT and CDR2 is YENEEA in the germline V gene. The DNA of the CDR3 is TGTGCCAGCAGCGTGACTAGTGTATCCCACGAGCAGTACTTC. It translates to CASSVTSVSHEQYF.

V is TRBV10-2 and J is TRBJ2-3; TRBD2 agrees at 8 bases. The CDR3 spans 17 residues. J gave up 0 bases and V 6 bases, and 11 bases lay outside the gene matches. CDR1 and CDR2 (germline): WSHSY, SAAADI. CDR3 DNA: TGCGCCAGCAGGCTTAGCGGGGCAGTTTCTAGCACAGATACGCAGTATTTT. Protein product: CASRLSGAVSSTDTQYF.

Turning to this clonotype: At one of its ends the junction is not consistent with the germline gene, which may arise from a read error. The chain combines TRBV5-1 with TRBJ2-5, with TRBD2 as a possible D gene (5 bases). The CDR3 totals 11 residues. Germline V gives CDR1 SGHRS, CDR2 YFSETQ. The CDR3 loop reads CASRLEATQYF. CDR3 nucleotide sequence: TGCGCCAGCAGGTTGGAGGCGACCCAGTACTTC.

The chain joins TRBV28 to TRBJ2-1; D possibly matches TRBD1 or TRBD2 (5 bases each). The V and J ends lost 5 bases and 5 bases respectively, with 13 bases between them. CDR3 length: 14 residues. CDR1 and CDR2 (germline): MDHEN, SYDVKM. CDR3 nucleotide sequence: TGTGCCAGCAGTCCGACAGCGGCCCACAATGAGCAGTTCTTC. Residues: CASSPTAAHNEQFF.

CDR3 sequence (DNA): TGTGCCAGCAGCGAGGTACGGTGGGAAGCTTTCTTT. Protein sequence: CASSEVRWEAFF. The V call is TRBV7-9, the J call TRBJ1-1; D remains unclear. From germline, CDR1 is SEHNR and CDR2 FQNEAQ (reference sequence). The CDR3 runs 12 residues. Deletions cut 5 bases from V and 8 bases from J, with 12 bases between.

V is TRBV5-1 and J is TRBJ2-7; 8 bases line up with TRBD2. CDR1 is SGHRS, CDR2 YFSETQ, per germline. The V and J ends lost 0 bases and 6 bases, in that order; junction bases with no gene match: 11. This CDR3 is built from 16 residues. This CDR3 is CASSLAPGTSSFEQYF. The CDR3 bases are TGCGCCAGCAGCTTGGCTCCCGGGACTAGTTCGTTCGAGCAGTACTTC.